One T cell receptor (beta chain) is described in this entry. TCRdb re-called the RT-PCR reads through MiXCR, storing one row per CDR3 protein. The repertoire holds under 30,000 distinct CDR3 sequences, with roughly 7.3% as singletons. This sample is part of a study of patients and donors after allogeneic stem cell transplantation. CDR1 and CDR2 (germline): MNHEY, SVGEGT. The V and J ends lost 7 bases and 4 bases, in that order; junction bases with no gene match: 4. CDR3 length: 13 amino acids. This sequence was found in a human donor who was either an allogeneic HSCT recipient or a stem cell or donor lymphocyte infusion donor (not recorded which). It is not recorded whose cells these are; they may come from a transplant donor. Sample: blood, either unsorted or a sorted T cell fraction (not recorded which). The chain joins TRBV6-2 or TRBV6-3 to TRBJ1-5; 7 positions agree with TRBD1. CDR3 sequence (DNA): TGTGCCAGCACCAGGGGGGGGAATCAGCCCCAGCATTTT. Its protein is CASTRGGNQPQHF.